This T cell receptor beta chain was sequenced for a study of OX40 agonist ivuxolimab in advanced cancers. Whole-study context: Every 2 weeks, patients got intravenous ivuxolimab at one of six dose levels (0.01-10 mg/kg). Hepatocellular carcinoma, melanoma, renal cell or head and neck cancer affected the dose-escalation patients.

For this clone: The identical CDR3 is also encoded by other nucleotide sequences in the sample.

The CDR3 spans 14 residues. Trimming left V 0 bases short and J 3 bases short, with 7 bases between. Germline V CDR1 and CDR2: SGHRS, YFSETQ. Sequencing used immunoSEQ multiplex PCR; TCRdb keeps in-frame clones, though not all of them. The data show roughly 65,000 clones, with 85% seen just once and 3.7% held by the top ten. The chain has TRBV5-1 and TRBJ2-1; D is unresolved. The material was CD4+ or CD8+ T cells sorted from blood, obtained in a trial of the OX40 agonist ivuxolimab. The source is an adult with an advanced solid tumor such as melanoma, head and neck, liver or kidney cancer. DNA for the CDR3: TGCGCCAGCAGCTTGGATCGAGACTACAATGAGCAGTTCTTC. Protein product: CASSLDRDYNEQFF. The full variable domain, in which reference TRBV5-1 and TRBJ2-1 provide the parts outside the CDR3, is KAGVTQTPRYLIKTRGQQVTLSCSPISGHRSVSWYQQTPGQGLQFLFEYFSETQRNKGNFPGRFSGRQFSNSRSEMNVSTLELGDSALYLCASSLDRDYNEQFFGPGTRLTVL.